The 31 T cell receptor beta chains below all came from one sample that was sequenced in a study of CXCR3-negative and CXCR3-positive naive CD8 T cells. Findings of the study overall: Greater hydrophobicity was found in TRB CDR3s of CXCR3-positive naive cells than of CXCR3-negative naive cells.

What these receptors recognize is not known. With UMI labels, 5' RACE was used to prepare the TRB cDNA libraries. TCRdb reprocessed the 5' RACE reads and stores each CDR3 protein as one record, lacking DNA. The specimen's table records 6,000 or so distinct CDR3 sequences. Material for sequencing was naive CXCR3+ CD8+ T cells from blood. Subset reported: CD45RO-CCR7+CD27+CD95- naive CD8+ T cells expressing CXCR3 (TNR3+). All receptors derive from a human donor in good health. Some clones in this sample may be carry-over from other donors' samples.

By frequency, this clonotype registers medium-sized. The chain combines TRBV9 with TRBJ1-2; TCRdb names TRBD1, which stays unverified in the absence of DNA. The CDR3 contains 15 residues. Per the germline V gene, CDR1 is SGDLS and CDR2 is YYNGEE. The CDR3: CASRGDRDEVYGYTF.

This clonotype is medium-sized by frequency. V gene TRBV20-1 combines with J gene TRBJ2-3. Germline CDR1 is DFQATT and CDR2 is SNEGSKA (reference sequence). The CDR3 has 16 residues. CDR3 loop: CSARDRQSPFTDTQYF.

This clonotype is medium-sized by frequency. V gene TRBV7-3 combines with J gene TRBJ2-3; there is no DNA to check the TCRdb D call of TRBD2. Germline assignment: CDR1 SGHTA and CDR2 FQGTGA. The CDR3 sequence is 14 residues long. The CDR3 reads CASSASGSADTQYF.

The chain has TRBV29-1 and TRBJ1-5; TCRdb calls TRBD1, which cannot be checked without DNA. Per germline, CDR1 SQVTM and CDR2 ANQGSEA. The CDR3 totals 12 residues. The CDR3 spells CSVGAGNQPQHF.

This rearrangement joins TRBV19 to TRBJ2-1; TCRdb designates TRBD1, a call that cannot be tested without DNA. The CDR3 loop spans 15 amino acids. CDR1 and CDR2 from the germline V gene are LNHDA and SQIVND (reference sequence). The CDR3 sequence: CASTPGEGAYNEQFF.

Frequency places this clonotype as medium-sized (0.01 to 0.1%). This chain connects TRBV14 to TRBJ2-3; there is no DNA to check the TCRdb D call of TRBD1. The CDR3 totals 16 residues. Germline V CDR1 and CDR2: SGHDN, FVKESK. The CDR3 sequence is CASSQGPGKYTDTQYF.

The chain links TRBV21-1 to TRBJ1-1. TRBV21-1 is a pseudogene locus. This CDR3 region has 12 residues. CDR3 region: CASSSYSTRAFF.

The rearrangement uses TRBV6-5 and TRBJ2-7; TCRdb gives TRBD1 as the D gene, but with no DNA this cannot be confirmed. CDR3 length equals 14 residues. Germline CDR1 reads MNHEY; CDR2 reads SVGAGI. This chain's CDR3 is CASSPRGDGLEQYF.

CDR3 sequence: CASSQGGLAGGYEQYF. The genes are TRBV4-1 and TRBJ2-7; TCRdb's D call, TRBD2, is unchecked because there is no DNA. Germline CDR1 and CDR2: MGHRA and YSYEKL. This CDR3 is 16 amino acids long.

V gene TRBV29-1 combines with J gene TRBJ1-1; the TCRdb call, TRBD1, lacks DNA for checking. The CDR3 covers 17 residues. In germline, CDR1 is SQVTM, CDR2 ANQGSEA. CDR3 sequence reads: CSVEDPGGIVRNTEAFF.

V is TRBV10-2 and J is TRBJ2-1; absent DNA, TCRdb's TRBD2 call cannot be checked. The CDR3 has 13 amino acids. Per the germline V gene, CDR1 is WSHSY and CDR2 is SAAADI. This CDR3 reads CASRGSGGDEQFF.

CDR3 protein: CSAGTGGTQYF. This chain joins TRBV20-1 and TRBJ2-3; TCRdb's D gene call, TRBD1, goes unchecked for lack of DNA. The CDR3 is 11 residues long. From germline, CDR1 is DFQATT and CDR2 SNEGSKA (reference sequence).

V gene TRBV7-9 combines with J gene TRBJ1-1; with no DNA, the TCRdb D assignment of TRBD1 cannot be verified. The length of the CDR3 is 17 residues. Germline assignment: CDR1 SEHNR and CDR2 FQNEAQ (reference sequence). CDR3 region: CASSQQQYLGGMAEAFF.

The chain employs TRBV9 and TRBJ1-6; TCRdb's D call, TRBD1, is unchecked because there is no DNA. The CDR3 has 17 residues. Per the germline V gene, CDR1 is SGDLS and CDR2 is YYNGEE. CDR3 sequence reads: CASSVSTGLSYNSPLHF. Drawing the rest from reference TRBV9 and TRBJ1-6, the complete variable domain is DSGVTQTPKHLITATGQRVTLRCSPRSGDLSVYWYQQSLDQGLQFLIQYYNGEERAKGNILERFSAQQFPDLHSELNLSSLELGDSALYFCASSVSTGLSYNSPLHFGNGTRLTVT.

In terms of frequency, this clonotype is medium-sized (0.01 to 0.1%). This rearrangement joins TRBV14 to TRBJ2-7; TCRdb names TRBD2, which stays unverified in the absence of DNA. This CDR3 has 14 amino acids. The V gene's germline CDR1 is SGHDN and CDR2 FVKESK. The CDR3 loop reads CASSQSGVIYEQYF.

This chain connects TRBV7-2 to TRBJ1-4; TCRdb indicates TRBD1, and absent DNA this call remains unverified. The CDR3 spans 15 residues. From germline, CDR1 is SGHTA and CDR2 FQGNSA. CDR3 residues: CASSTHRGLGEKLFF.

This clonotype shows up as medium-sized by frequency. The rearrangement joins TRBV14 to TRBJ2-4; the D call from TCRdb, TRBD1, cannot be confirmed without DNA. Per germline, CDR1 SGHDN and CDR2 FVKESK. This CDR3 comprises 14 residues. The CDR3 here is CASSQREGKNIQYF.

CDR3: CARSGQGEYGYTF. The rearrangement uses TRBV2 and TRBJ1-2; TCRdb names TRBD1, which stays unverified in the absence of DNA. CDR1 is SNHLY, CDR2 FYNNEI, per germline. CDR3 size: 13 residues.

Its frequency marks this clonotype as medium-sized. The chain is built from TRBV29-1 and TRBJ2-7; TCRdb's assignment of TRBD1 cannot be checked, as there is no DNA. CDR3 size: 14 residues. Germline V gene lookup returns CDR1 SQVTM and CDR2 ANQGSEA. CDR3 region: CSAQGGTGSYEQYF.

The chain joins TRBV29-1 to TRBJ2-7; TCRdb's D gene call, TRBD1, goes unchecked for lack of DNA. From germline, CDR1 is SQVTM and CDR2 ANQGSEA. The CDR3 is made up of 16 amino acids. CDR3 amino acids: CSAEDLGDSGDYEQYF.

The chain joins TRBV29-1 to TRBJ2-7; checking the TCRdb D call of TRBD1 is not possible without DNA. This CDR3 comprises 13 residues. Germline-derived CDR1 and CDR2 are SQVTM and ANQGSEA. The chain's CDR3 is CSVERDSPYEQYF.

This clonotype registers medium-sized by frequency. V and J are TRBV20-1 and TRBJ2-1. This CDR3 spans 13 amino acids. The germline V gene encodes CDR1 DFQATT and CDR2 SNEGSKA (reference sequence). The CDR3 protein is CSARFPNYNEQFF.

The chain has TRBV4-1 and TRBJ2-1; TCRdb gives TRBD2 as the D gene, but with no DNA this cannot be confirmed. The CDR3 length is 16 residues. Per germline, CDR1 MGHRA and CDR2 YSYEKL. The CDR3 loop reads CASSQGTSGVIYEQFF.

Measured by frequency, this clonotype is medium-sized. This rearrangement joins TRBV9 to TRBJ1-2; TCRdb designates TRBD1, a call that cannot be tested without DNA. This CDR3 spans 15 amino acids. CDR1 and CDR2 (germline): SGDLS, YYNGEE. The chain's CDR3 is CASSPDSRATRGYTF.

The chain combines TRBV2 with TRBJ2-7; the TCRdb call, TRBD1, lacks DNA for checking. The CDR3 runs 12 residues. Germline V gene data show CDR1 as SNHLY and CDR2 as FYNNEI. The CDR3 here is CASSRQDYEQYF.

The V gene is TRBV6-5, the J gene TRBJ1-5. CDR3 size: 15 residues. Germline V gene data show CDR1 as MNHEY and CDR2 as SVGAGI. This chain's CDR3 is CASSYSIVGGQPQHF.

The rearrangement uses TRBV7-2 and TRBJ2-1; TCRdb's D call of TRBD2 is untestable without DNA. The CDR3 totals 16 residues. Germline CDR1 reads SGHTA; CDR2 reads FQGNSA. The CDR3 here is CASSSSGTLAYNEQFF.

The CDR3 loop reads CASSHKAGISYEQYF. This sequence joins TRBV14 and TRBJ2-7; TCRdb lists TRBD2, though no DNA is available to test this call. CDR1 is SGHDN and CDR2 is FVKESK in the germline V gene. The CDR3 has 15 residues.

This clonotype counts as medium-sized (0.01 to 0.1%) by frequency. The V call is TRBV5-1, the J call TRBJ2-7; TCRdb's D gene call, TRBD1, goes unchecked for lack of DNA. This CDR3 spans 16 amino acids. Per germline, CDR1 SGHRS and CDR2 YFSETQ. CDR3 amino acids: CASSSWTGEINYEQYF. The whole variable domain, filled in from reference TRBV5-1 and TRBJ2-7, reads KAGVTQTPRYLIKTRGQQVTLSCSPISGHRSVSWYQQTPGQGLQFLFEYFSETQRNKGNFPGRFSGRQFSNSRSEMNVSTLELGDSALYLCASSSWTGEINYEQYFGPGTRLTVT.

The gene calls are TRBV2 and TRBJ2-3; checking the TCRdb D call of TRBD1 is not possible without DNA. Per the germline V gene, CDR1 is SNHLY and CDR2 is FYNNEI. This CDR3 is built from 15 residues. CDR3 sequence reads: CASSGGTDNTDTQYF. Filled out from reference TRBV2 and TRBJ2-3, the complete variable domain reads EPEVTQTPSHQVTQMGQEVILRCVPISNHLYFYWYRQILGQKVEFLVSFYNNEISEKSEIFDDQFSVERPDGSNFTLKIRSTKLEDSAMYFCASSGGTDNTDTQYFGPGTRLTVL.

J is TRBJ2-3 and V is TRBV4-3. The CDR3 extends over 16 amino acids. Germline CDR1 and CDR2: LGHNA and YSLEER. The CDR3 loop is CASSQDSDLDGDTQYF.